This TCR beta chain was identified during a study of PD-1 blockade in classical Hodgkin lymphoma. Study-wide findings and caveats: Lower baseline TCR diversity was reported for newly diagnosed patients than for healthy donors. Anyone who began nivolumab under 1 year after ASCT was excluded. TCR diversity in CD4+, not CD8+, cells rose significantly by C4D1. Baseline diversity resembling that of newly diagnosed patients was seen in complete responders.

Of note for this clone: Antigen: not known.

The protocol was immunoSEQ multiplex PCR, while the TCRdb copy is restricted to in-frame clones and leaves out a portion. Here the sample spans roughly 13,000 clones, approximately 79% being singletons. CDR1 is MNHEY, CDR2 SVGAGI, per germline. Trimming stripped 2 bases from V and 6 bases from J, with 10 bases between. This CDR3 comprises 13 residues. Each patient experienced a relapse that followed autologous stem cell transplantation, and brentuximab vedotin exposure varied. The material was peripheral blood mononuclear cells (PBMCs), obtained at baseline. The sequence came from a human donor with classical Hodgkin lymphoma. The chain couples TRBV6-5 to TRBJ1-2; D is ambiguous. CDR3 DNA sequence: TGTGCCAGCAGTTACCCGGGTGGGCATGGCTACACCTTC. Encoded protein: CASSYPGGHGYTF.